The 30 T cell receptor beta chains listed next were all sequenced from one sample in a study of Graves' ophthalmopathy and Graves' hyperthyroidism. For repertoire sequencing, the TCR beta CDR3 regions were amplified from RNA transcripts. Following a first-round RT-PCR that used HTBI primers, a second-round multiplex PCR was carried out. TCRdb reprocessed the multiplex PCR reads with MiXCR, giving one entry per CDR3 protein. Among roughly 1.1 million distinct CDR3 sequences listed, about 38% were seen once. What was sequenced was peripheral blood or thyroid tissue (not recorded which). The receptors stem from an adult man with Graves' hyperthyroidism.

This clonotype was seen a few times. This chain uses TRBV6-5 with TRBJ2-7; D is unresolved. The CDR3 is made up of 13 amino acids. Per the germline V gene, CDR1 is MNHEY and CDR2 is SVGAGI. V was clipped by 6 bases and J by 1 base, with 10 bases between them. The CDR3 sequence is CASSKGYSYEQYF. The CDR3 DNA reads as TGTGCCAGCAGCAAAGGATATTCCTACGAGCAGTACTTC.

This clonotype was found a few times. V and J are TRBV14 and TRBJ2-7; 7 bases line up with TRBD2. The CDR3 contains 16 residues. V dropped 0 bases and J dropped 1; count of bases not matched to a gene: 6. Per germline, CDR1 SGHDN and CDR2 FVKESK. The DNA for the CDR3 is TGTGCCAGCAGCCAAGATTCGACTAGCAAATCCTACGAGCAGTACTTC. It encodes CASSQDSTSKSYEQYF.

The chain employs TRBV29-1 and TRBJ2-7, with 10 bases identical to TRBD2. Germline CDR1 reads SQVTM; CDR2 reads ANQGSEA. The CDR3 is 13 residues long. The CDR3 region has the DNA TGCAGTGGTAGCGGGAGGCTTGGCTACGAGCAGTACTTC. The encoded protein is CSGSGRLGYEQYF.

J is TRBJ2-7 and V is TRBV6-5, with D perhaps matching TRBD2 (8 bases). The CDR3 runs 18 residues. The V gene's germline CDR1 is MNHEY and CDR2 SVGAGI. Between the trimmed V and J ends, which lost 11 bases and 0 bases, there was a span of 29 bases. CDR3 nucleotide sequence: TGTGCCGGACCCGCAGGGGGAGCGGGGGAGAACAGCTCCTACGAGCAGTACTTC. Its protein is CAGPAGGAGENSSYEQYF.

This clonotype has at least ten counts. The chain carries TRBV15 and TRBJ1-3; the D gene is possibly TRBD1 (5 bases). Germline V gene lookup returns CDR1 LNHNV and CDR2 YYDKDF (reference sequence). The germline V and J ends were trimmed by 1 base and 3 bases, with 10 bases remaining between them. The CDR3 has 15 amino acids. The CDR3 spells CATSRAGRVGNTIYF. The DNA for the CDR3 is TGTGCCACCAGCAGAGCAGGCAGGGTTGGAAACACCATATATTTT.

The chain is built from TRBV12-3 or TRBV12-4 and TRBJ1-4, with D unclear. The length of the CDR3 is 15 residues. Deletions cut 1 base from V and 5 bases from J, with 11 bases between. CDR3 residues: CASSLDPGTNEKLFF. CDR3 nucleotide sequence: TGTGCCAGCAGTTTAGATCCAGGCACGAATGAAAAACTGTTTTTT.

This clonotype has a count of ten or more. Written as DNA, the CDR3 is TGTGCCAGCAGCTTAGCTTGGTATCGCTCCCAAGAGACCCAGTACTTC. Protein sequence: CASSLAWYRSQETQYF. The J gene is TRBJ2-5, the V gene TRBV7-2; D remains unclear. Germline V gene lookup returns CDR1 SGHTA and CDR2 FQGNSA. V was pared by 0 bases and J by 1 base, with 12 bases between. The CDR3 loop spans 16 amino acids.

This clonotype has only one observation. V and J are TRBV10-3 and TRBJ2-5; 9 bases are a match to TRBD2. V lost 9 bases to trimming and J lost 5 bases; unmatched junction nucleotides: 13. The CDR3 is made up of 15 amino acids. The germline V gene has CDR1 ENHRY and CDR2 SYGVKD. The CDR3 reads CAIREAGGPRETQYF. The CDR3 DNA reads as TGTGCCATTAGGGAGGCGGGGGGGCCGAGGGAGACCCAGTACTTC.

This clonotype was seen ten or more times. The chain uses TRBV29-1 and TRBJ1-3, with a weak D call TRBD1 (5 bases). The CDR3 spans 11 residues. Germline values: CDR1 SQVTM, CDR2 ANQGSEA. Trimming left V 4 bases short and J 4 bases short, with 5 bases between. The CDR3 region has the DNA TGCAGCGTTGGGACAGGAAACACCATATATTTT. Its protein product is CSVGTGNTIYF. Looking up the rest from reference TRBV29-1 and TRBJ1-3 gives the full variable domain: SAVISQKPSRDICQRGTSLTIQCQVDSQVTMMFWYRQQPGQSLTLIATANQGSEATYESGFVIDKFPISRPNLTFSTLTVSNMSPEDSSIYLCSVGTGNTIYFGEGSWLTVV.

In the case of this clonotype: The conserved phenylalanine or tryptophan normally closing the CDR3 is absent here, so this likely arose from a read error. Because the CDR3's place on the DNA is in doubt, the DNA is left out and the CDR3 is given as listed by TCRdb. The V gene is TRBV12-3 or TRBV12-4, the J gene TRBJ1-1. A total of 10 residues make up the CDR3, ends included. The CDR3: CAISERQLNY.

In the case of this clonotype: A much larger clone lies one base from this, so it may be a read error. The chain is built from TRBV20-1 and TRBJ1-2; D not certain. CDR1 DFQATT and CDR2 SNEGSKA come from the germline V gene (reference sequence). This CDR3 contains 13 residues. Trimming pared 6 bases from V and 7 bases from J, leaving 18 bases between. The CDR3, as DNA: TGCAGTGCCCGCCGACGGGCGGGCTGTGGCTACACCTTC. Protein product: CSARRRAGCGYTF.

In nucleotides, the CDR3 is TGTGCCAGCAGCGGGAGCGGGTACCTCTCCTACGAGCAGTACTTC. Its translation is CASSGSGYLSYEQYF. The chain combines TRBV7-2 with TRBJ2-7; D is possibly TRBD2 (6 bases). V was pared by 5 bases and J by 0 bases, with 14 bases between. This CDR3 spans 15 amino acids. Per the germline V gene, CDR1 is SGHTA and CDR2 is FQGNSA.

This clonotype was recorded at least ten times. V and J are TRBV12-3 or TRBV12-4 and TRBJ1-1, with TRBD1 matching over 8 bases. V trimming: 5 bases; J trimming: 5 bases; junction bases outside the gene matches: 7. The CDR3 loop spans 14 amino acids. CDR3 sequence reads: CASSATGVATEAFF. In DNA, the CDR3 is TGTGCCAGCAGTGCGACAGGGGTGGCAACTGAAGCTTTCTTT.

Comments on this clonotype: A read error may be the cause here, since a much bigger clone is one base away. The rearrangement joins TRBV10-3 to TRBJ1-6; D unclear. There are 14 residues in the CDR3. CDR1 and CDR2 from the germline V gene are ENHRY and SYGVKD. This CDR3 reads CASSADIENPPLHF. In DNA, the CDR3 is TGTGCCAGCAGTGCCGACATTGAGAATCCACCCCTCCACTTT.

With regard to this clonotype: At one of its ends the junction is not consistent with the germline gene, which may arise from a read error. The V and J genes are TRBV5-5 and TRBJ1-2, with D tentatively TRBD1 (5 bases). Germline CDR1 reads SGHKS; CDR2 reads YYEKEE (reference sequence). CDR3 length equals 15 residues. CDR3 protein: CASSPSRGVDYGHTF. CDR3 bases: TGCGCCAGCAGCCCCAGCCGGGGGGTCGACTATGGCCACACCTTC. Looking up the rest from reference TRBV5-5 and TRBJ1-2 gives the full variable domain: DAGVTQSPTHLIKTRGQQVTLRCSPISGHKSVSWYQQVLGQGPQFIFQYYEKEERGRGNFPDRFSARQFPNYSSELNVNALLLGDSALYLCASSPSRGVDYGHTFGSGTRLTVV.

V gene TRBV3-1 combines with J gene TRBJ1-2; D remains ambiguous. The V end was cut by 1 base, the J end by 8 bases, with 11 bases between. This CDR3 is built from 13 residues. Germline assignment: CDR1 LGHDT and CDR2 YNNKEL (reference sequence). Written as DNA, the CDR3 is TGTGCCAGCAGCCAAGGGACGGCGGAGGGCTACACCTTC. Residues: CASSQGTAEGYTF.

The chain carries TRBV3-1 and TRBJ2-7; TRBD2 might be the D (5 bases). Germline CDR1 is LGHDT and CDR2 is YNNKEL (reference sequence). The CDR3 runs to 13 residues. Trimming pared 2 bases from V and 7 bases from J, leaving 12 bases between. The CDR3 region is CASSQPNTGEQYF. The CDR3 DNA sequence: TGTGCCAGCAGCCAACCGAACACGGGGGAGCAGTACTTC.

This clonotype was picked up a small number of times. The CDR3 spells CASSFAEGSDTQYF. As DNA, the CDR3 is TGTGCCAGCAGTTTCGCGGAGGGATCAGATACGCAGTATTTT. This sequence joins TRBV6-2 or TRBV6-3 and TRBJ2-3, with a weak D call TRBD2 (6 bases). V lost 4 bases, J lost 4 bases, and 12 bases lay in between. The germline gives CDR1 MNHEY, CDR2 SVGEGT. The CDR3 loop spans 14 amino acids.

This clonotype was recorded at least ten times. V and J are TRBV7-3 and TRBJ1-4; D not certain. The CDR3 loop spans 14 amino acids. Trimming took off 1 base at V and 1 base at J, with 4 bases between the two ends. Germline CDR1 reads SGHTA; CDR2 reads FQGTGA. CDR3 residues: CASSLMGTNEKLFF. In DNA form, the CDR3 reads TGTGCCAGCAGCTTAATGGGAACTAATGAAAAACTGTTTTTT.

Notes on this clonotype: This may stem from a read error, because a much larger clone lies one nucleotide away. This chain links TRBV9 with TRBJ2-6; D unresolved. CDR3 length: 13 amino acids. Germline V lookup: CDR1 SGDLS, CDR2 YYNGEE. The V end was cut by 7 bases, the J end by 3 bases, with 8 bases between. This CDR3 reads CASGKNGANVLTF. As DNA, the CDR3 is TGTGCCAGCGGAAAGAATGGGGCCAACGTCCTGACTTTC.

The rearrangement uses TRBV25-1 and TRBJ2-7; 7 bases align to TRBD1. Germline V lookup: CDR1 MGHDK, CDR2 SYGVNS. CDR3 length: 15 residues. Trimming cost V 4 bases and J 3 bases; bases outside gene matches: 9. The CDR3 nucleotides are TGTGCCAGCAGTGCCCGGGACAGTGAAAACTACGAGCAGTACTTC. Its protein is CASSARDSENYEQYF.

This clonotype was picked up many times. The J gene is TRBJ2-5, the V gene TRBV20-1; 12 positions agree with TRBD2. The CDR3 is 14 residues long. Looked up from germline, CDR1 is DFQATT and CDR2 is SNEGSKA (reference sequence). V shed 3 bases, J shed 7 bases, and the junction held 6 bases outside the gene matches. The CDR3 region has the DNA TGCAGTGCTAGTCTAGCGGGGGGGCCTGTGACCCAGTACTTC. This encodes CSASLAGGPVTQYF.

This clonotype was detected ten times or more. The chain combines TRBV11-2 with TRBJ1-5; D gene unclear. The CDR3 length is 17 residues. The germline gives CDR1 SGHAT, CDR2 FQNNGV. Trimming took off 9 bases at V and 1 base at J, with 22 bases between the two ends. The CDR3 spells CARDDPIHRWSNQPQHF. The CDR3, as DNA: TGTGCCAGAGACGATCCTATACATAGGTGGAGCAATCAGCCCCAGCATTTT.

The V and J genes are TRBV12-3 or TRBV12-4 and TRBJ1-5; no definite D call. Trimming pared 8 bases from V and 4 bases from J, leaving 12 bases between. The CDR3 is 13 residues long. Here the CDR3 DNA reads TGTGCCAGCCGGGCAGATTTTAATCAGCCCCAGCATTTT. Translating it yields CASRADFNQPQHF.

This clonotype came up many times. The J gene is TRBJ2-7, the V gene TRBV20-1; 7 nucleotides align to TRBD1. CDR3 length: 14 amino acids. The germline gives CDR1 DFQATT, CDR2 SNEGSKA (reference sequence). V was clipped by 1 base and J by 2 bases; unmatched bases: 5. CDR3 nucleotide sequence: TGCAGTGCTAGAGCGGACAGGTTCCCCTACGAGCAGTACTTC. Translation gives CSARADRFPYEQYF.

This clonotype was detected ten times or more. The rearrangement links TRBV15 to TRBJ1-2; no clear D gene. This CDR3 region has 12 residues. Per germline, CDR1 LNHNV and CDR2 YYDKDF (reference sequence). V shed 0 bases and J shed 8 bases, with 7 bases lying between them. CDR3 DNA sequence: TGTGCCACCAGCAGAGATGCCGAGGGCTACACCTTC. Protein sequence: CATSRDAEGYTF.

This clonotype was seen at least ten times. The chain recombines TRBV6-5 with TRBJ1-2, with D maybe TRBD1 (5 bases). Germline CDR1 is MNHEY and CDR2 is SVGAGI. V was shortened by 2 bases and J by 7 bases, with 5 bases between the two germline ends. CDR3 length: 11 residues. The CDR3 sequence is CASSYRGGYTF. The CDR3 nucleotides read TGTGCCAGCAGTTACAGGGGTGGCTACACCTTC.

The chain links TRBV12-3 or TRBV12-4 to TRBJ1-2, with 10 bases identical to TRBD1. V shed 2 bases, J shed 2 bases, and the junction held 17 bases outside the gene matches. CDR3 size: 20 residues. This chain's CDR3 is CASSLSWGGTGQGGNYGYTF. In DNA form, the CDR3 reads TGTGCCAGCAGTTTATCGTGGGGTGGTACCGGACAGGGGGGGAACTATGGCTACACCTTC.

The chain uses TRBV7-9 and TRBJ1-2; D uncertain. The CDR3 loop spans 16 amino acids. Germline-derived CDR1 and CDR2 are SEHNR and FQNEAQ (reference sequence). V lost 2 bases, J lost 4 bases, and 17 bases lay in between. CDR3 sequence: CASSLSAMPDFYGYTF. CDR3 DNA sequence: TGTGCCAGCAGCTTATCGGCTATGCCAGACTTCTATGGCTACACCTTC.

The chain couples TRBV25-1 to TRBJ1-2; D unclear. The CDR3 extends over 13 amino acids. V shed 6 bases and J shed 0 bases, with 8 bases lying between them. Germline loops: CDR1 MGHDK, CDR2 SYGVNS. DNA for the CDR3: TGTGCCAGCAGCGCCGACACTAACTATGGCTACACCTTC. Its protein is CASSADTNYGYTF.